Below are 3 T cell receptor beta chains sequenced from a single sample in a study of breast tumors, draining lymph nodes, adjacent tissues. TCRdb re-analysed the multiplex PCR reads in MiXCR, keeping a single row per CDR3 protein. This table holds 200,000 to 250,000 distinct CDR3 sequences, around 34% found once. Breast cancer patients provided tissue from their axillary draining lymph nodes. What was sequenced was axillary lymph node tissue. The receptors here all came from a female donor with breast cancer. Some clones in this sample may be carry-over from other donors' samples.

The sample holds many counts of this clonotype. V gene TRBV20-1 combines with J gene TRBJ2-3, with 11 bases matching TRBD2. V trimming: 5 bases; J trimming: 2 bases; junction bases outside the gene matches: 6. CDR1 is DFQATT, CDR2 SNEGSKA, per germline (reference sequence). The length of the CDR3 is 15 residues. The CDR3 nucleotides are TGCAGTGCTGTTCATAGCGGGAGGGACACAGATACGCAGTATTTT. It translates to CSAVHSGRDTDTQYF.

The chain employs TRBV12-5 and TRBJ1-6, with D unclear. Between the trimmed V and J ends, which lost 4 bases and 13 bases, there was a span of 2 bases. Germline lookup yields CDR1 LGHNT and CDR2 FRNRAP. CDR3 length equals 9 residues. For the CDR3, the DNA is TGTGCTAGTGGTTCCCCCCTCCACTTT. It specifies CASGSPLHF. Full variable domain (missing parts from reference TRBV12-5 and TRBJ1-6): DARVTQTPRHKVTEMGQEVTMRCQPILGHNTVFWYRQTMMQGLELLAYFRNRAPLDDSGMPKDRFSAEMPDATLATLKIQPSEPRDSAVYFCASGSPLHFGNGTRLTVT.

Of note for this clonotype: Just one base apart from a much larger clone, this may be a read error. The V call is TRBV20-1, the J call TRBJ2-5, with 10 bases identical to TRBD2. With V trimmed by 2 bases and J by 7 bases, 7 bases remained unmatched. The length of the CDR3 is 14 residues. Germline V gene data show CDR1 as DFQATT and CDR2 as SNEGSKA (reference sequence). Here the CDR3 reads CSARTGTSAATQYF. In DNA form, the CDR3 reads TGCAGTGCTAGAACTGGGACTAGCGCTGCGACCCAGTACTTC.